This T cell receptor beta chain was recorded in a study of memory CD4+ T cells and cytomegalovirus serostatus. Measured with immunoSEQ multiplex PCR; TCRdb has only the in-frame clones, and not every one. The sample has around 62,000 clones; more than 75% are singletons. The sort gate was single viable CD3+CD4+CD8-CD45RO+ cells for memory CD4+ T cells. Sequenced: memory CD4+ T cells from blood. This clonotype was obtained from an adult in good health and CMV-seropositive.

The CDR3 DNA reads TGTGCCAGCAGCTCCAGCGGGTCCCGGGGGACCCAGTACTTC. Translated: CASSSSGSRGTQYF. The chain recombines TRBV7-9 with TRBJ2-5; perhaps TRBD2 as D (6 bases). The ends were cut back, 4 bases at V and 7 bases at J, with 16 bases in the middle. The CDR3 contains 14 residues. Looked up from germline, CDR1 is SEHNR and CDR2 is FQNEAQ (reference sequence).